Shown below are 7 T cell receptor beta chains from a single sample sequenced in a study of vaccination effects on CD4 cells after COVID-19. Only in-frame clones appear in the TCRdb table, and some are missing; sequencing was by immunoSEQ multiplex PCR. Of 35,000 to 40,000 clones listed, around 79% are singletons. No antigens are known for them. Culture proceeded for nine to ten days, and CD4+ T cells were then isolated. Sequenced here: CD4+ T cells from PBMCs cultured without peptide, sampled before COVID-19 vaccination. The receptors derive from a human donor who received a COVID-19 vaccine.

V gene TRBV21-1 combines with J gene TRBJ2-1. TRBV21-1 is tagged as a pseudogene. This CDR3 is 16 amino acids long. CDR3 nucleotide sequence: TGTGCCAGCAGCAAAAAGCGGGACAGCTTTCTCAATGAGCAGTTCTTC. Translating it yields CASSKKRDSFLNEQFF.

The J gene is TRBJ2-1, the V gene TRBV19; 13 bases line up with TRBD2. Trimming removed 7 bases from V and 0 bases from J; junction bases left unmatched: 3. Germline V gene lookup returns CDR1 LNHDA and CDR2 SQIVND (reference sequence). This CDR3 is built from 16 residues. CDR3 nucleotide sequence: TGTGCCAGTACTACTAGCGGGGGGGCCTCCTACAATGAGCAGTTCTTC. This sequence encodes CASTTSGGASYNEQFF.

This clone showed up just a few times. V and J are TRBV5-4 and TRBJ2-2; D remains unclear. This CDR3 is 13 amino acids long. Germline values: CDR1 SGHNT, CDR2 YYREEE (reference sequence). The V end was cut by 4 bases, the J end by 0 bases, with 4 bases between. The DNA for the CDR3 is TGTGCCAGCAGCACCGCGAACACCGGGGAGCTGTTTTTT. It translates to CASSTANTGELFF.

The V and J genes are TRBV18 and TRBJ1-4; TRBD1 matches 7 bases. Per the germline V gene, CDR1 is KGHSH and CDR2 is LQKENI. The CDR3 contains 14 residues. V shed 6 bases, J shed 3 bases, and the junction held 4 bases outside the gene matches. Here the CDR3 DNA reads TGTGCCAGCTCCAAGGACAGGTCTAATGAAAAACTGTTTTTT. Protein: CASSKDRSNEKLFF.

The V and J genes are TRBV4-1 and TRBJ2-3; 13 nucleotides agree with TRBD2. CDR1 and CDR2 from the germline V gene are MGHRA and YSYEKL. The CDR3 is 19 residues long. V lost 3 bases and J lost 0; bases outside the gene matches: 9. The CDR3 coding sequence is TGCGCCAGCAGCCACCTAGGACTAGCGGGAGCGTTCAGCACAGATACGCAGTATTTT. The encoded protein is CASSHLGLAGAFSTDTQYF.

Concerning this clone: The same CDR3 is also encoded by other DNA sequences in this sample. The chain uses TRBV18 and TRBJ2-5; D ambiguous. V lost 2 bases and J 0 bases, leaving 1 base between the germline ends. In germline, CDR1 is KGHSH, CDR2 LQKENI. CDR3 size: 12 residues. For the CDR3, the DNA is TGTGCCAGCTCACCAAACCAAGAGACCCAGTACTTC. Amino acids: CASSPNQETQYF. The full variable domain, rest sourced from reference TRBV18 and TRBJ2-5, is NAGVMQNPRHLVRRRGQEARLRCSPMKGHSHVYWYRQLPEEGLKFMVYLQKENIIDESGMPKERFSAEFPKEGPSILRIQQVVRGDSAAYFCASSPNQETQYFGPGTRLLVL.

As to this clone: The junction departs from the called germline gene at one end, perhaps through a read error. The rearrangement uses TRBV7-7 and TRBJ2-5, with 7 bases identical to TRBD1. The CDR3 runs 17 residues. Germline CDR1 and CDR2: SSHAT and FNYEAQ (reference sequence). The chain's CDR3 is CASSLSFSDRYQETQYF. The CDR3 DNA reads as TGTGCTAGCAGCTTAAGTTTTTCGGACAGGTACCAAGAGACCCAGTACTTC. The whole variable domain, filled in from reference TRBV7-7 and TRBJ2-5, reads GAGVSQSPRYKVTKRGQDVTLRCDPISSHATLYWYQQALGQGPEFLTYFNYEAQPDKSGLPSDRFSAERPEGSISTLTIQRTEQRDSAMYRCASSLSFSDRYQETQYFGPGTRLLVL.